This T cell receptor beta chain was captured by sequencing in a study of shared clonotypes between healthy human individuals. Study observations and caveats: Rarefaction indicated that sorted-subset sequencing remained incomplete although depth was large.

Replicate sorted-subset PCRs were loaded with around 220 ng DNA, 30,000 to 35,000 T cell genomes. Here immunoSEQ multiplex PCR was the method, and the copy in TCRdb shows in-frame clones only, minus some. The sample carries over a million clones, approximately 68% recorded once. V was shortened by 9 bases and J by 8 bases, with 27 bases between the two germline ends. Germline V gene data show CDR1 as SGHRS and CDR2 as YFSETQ. The CDR3 is 15 amino acids. Regarding this clone: What it recognizes is unknown.

Material for sequencing was memory CD4+ T cells sorted from blood. Subset specified: CD45RA-negative fraction. The clonotype comes from a man younger than 30 in good health. The rearrangement uses TRBV5-1 and TRBJ2-7, with D perhaps TRBD1 (6 bases). Written as DNA, the CDR3 is TGCGCCACCTCACAGGGAACAGACTACCCTTACAAGCAGTACTTC. Translating it yields CATSQGTDYPYKQYF. The full variable domain, with the rest looked up from reference TRBV5-1 and TRBJ2-7, is KAGVTQTPRYLIKTRGQQVTLSCSPISGHRSVSWYQQTPGQGLQFLFEYFSETQRNKGNFPGRFSGRQFSNSRSEMNVSTLELGDSALYLCATSQGTDYPYKQYFGPGTRLTVT.